This T cell receptor beta chain is drawn from a study of cytomegalovirus exposure and HLA in healthy donors. The PCR employed 60 Vbeta primers together with 13 Jbeta primers. Sequencing used immunoSEQ multiplex PCR; TCRdb keeps in-frame clones, though not all of them. Among 85,000 to 95,000 clones listed, over 75% were seen once. Germline V gene data show CDR1 as MGHRA and CDR2 as YSYEKL. Trimming shortened V by 0 bases and J by 2 bases, and 5 bases separated the two germline ends. The CDR3 extends over 13 amino acids. The receptor was derived from a man under 40 in good health and CMV-seropositive. Specimen: PBMCs. J is TRBJ2-7 and V is TRBV4-1; the D is unclear. In DNA form, the CDR3 reads TGCGCCAGCAGCCAAGATGGCCCCTACGAGCAGTACTTC. Amino acid sequence: CASSQDGPYEQYF.